This entry lists 3 T cell receptor beta chains sequenced from one sample in a study of cytomegalovirus exposure and HLA in healthy donors. Amplification used 60 Vbeta primers and 13 Jbeta primers. Sequencing was performed with immunoSEQ multiplex PCR; in TCRdb, only in-frame clones are kept and a portion is missing. The table has around 130,000 clones, around 73% seen once. Sequencing input: PBMCs. These receptors all stem from a man aged 50 or older in good health and CMV-seronegative.

The chain is built from TRBV6-5 and TRBJ1-2; 9 nucleotides match TRBD1. V was clipped by 6 bases and J by 6 bases; unmatched bases: 11. The germline V gene has CDR1 MNHEY and CDR2 SVGAGI. The CDR3 loop spans 15 amino acids. The CDR3 nucleotides are TGTGCCAGCAGAACACCGCGGACAGGGGCAAATGGCTACACCTTC. It specifies CASRTPRTGANGYTF.

The chain uses TRBV7-2 and TRBJ2-2, with TRBD2 matching over 8 bases. The CDR3 loop spans 15 amino acids. V lost 3 bases and J lost 6; bases outside the gene matches: 6. CDR1 is SGHTA, CDR2 FQGNSA, per germline. CDR3 in DNA: TGTGCCAGCAGCTTGAGCGGGAGCGTCTCCGGGGAGCTGTTTTTT. Its translation is CASSLSGSVSGELFF.

The chain carries TRBV19 and TRBJ1-2; perhaps TRBD1 as D (5 bases). Germline V gene sequence: CDR1 LNHDA, CDR2 SQIVND (reference sequence). V was cut by 10 bases and J by 3 bases, with 21 bases left in between. This CDR3 spans 15 amino acids. The CDR3 here is CATRPRGRKDYGYTF. The CDR3 DNA is TGTGCCACCCGACCCCGGGGGAGGAAGGACTATGGCTACACCTTC.